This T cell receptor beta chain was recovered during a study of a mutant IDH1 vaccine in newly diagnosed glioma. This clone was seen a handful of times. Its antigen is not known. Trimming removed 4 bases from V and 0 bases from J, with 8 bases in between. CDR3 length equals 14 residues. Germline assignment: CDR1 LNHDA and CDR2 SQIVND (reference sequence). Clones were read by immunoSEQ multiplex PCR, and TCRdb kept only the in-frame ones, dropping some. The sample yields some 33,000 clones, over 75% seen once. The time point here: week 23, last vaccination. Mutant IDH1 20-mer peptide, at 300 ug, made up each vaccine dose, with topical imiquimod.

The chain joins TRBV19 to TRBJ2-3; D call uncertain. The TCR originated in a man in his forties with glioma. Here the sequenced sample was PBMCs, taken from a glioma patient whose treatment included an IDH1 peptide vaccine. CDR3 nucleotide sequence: TGTGCCAGTAGTACCCAGTCTAGCACAGATACGCAGTATTTT. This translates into CASSTQSSTDTQYF.